This note documents a single T cell receptor beta chain sequence. The assay was immunoSEQ multiplex PCR, and TCRdb's table has in-frame clones only and misses some. The sample has about 57,000 clones, about four fifths seen once. This sample was taken from a study of blood T cell repertoires in COVID-19. Turning to the study itself: Samples representing acute and convalescent COVID-19 were sourced from the United States, Italy and Spain.

This CDR3 is 16 amino acids long. Per germline, CDR1 SGHVS and CDR2 FQNEAQ. J was trimmed by 6 bases and V by 3 bases; bases with no gene match: 10. The TCR originated in a woman aged 60-75 years with acute or convalescent COVID-19. Sequencing was performed on peripheral blood. The chain recombines TRBV7-8 with TRBJ1-1; 10 positions match TRBD1. The CDR3 is CASSFGQGVPAAEAFF. The CDR3 nucleotides are TGTGCCAGCAGCTTTGGACAGGGGGTTCCGGCAGCTGAAGCTTTCTTT.